This TCR beta chain was documented in a study of somatic mutations in cytotoxic T cells in rheumatoid arthritis. Whole-study context: Patient blood, which was peripheral blood collected as 30 ml EDTA, was drawn right after diagnosis and before any treatment started. The authors flow-sorted some V beta antibody-stained T-cell populations at nearly 100% purity, including V beta1+ cells that they sequenced for TCRB.

The assay was immunoSEQ multiplex PCR, and TCRdb's table has in-frame clones only and misses some. In the table there are fewer than 40,000 clones, 82% of which are singletons. General observations from the study: Measured CD8+ T-cell clonality, a value compared between rheumatoid arthritis patients and age-matched healthy controls, did not differ significantly. Per patient, the largest CD8+ clone was found to exceed 20% of CD8+ cells in about an eighth of the roughly 60 cases.

A single count supports this clone. The antigen remains unidentified. The material sequenced was CD8+ T cells sorted from blood. The receptor was isolated from an adult with rheumatoid arthritis.

CDR3 coding DNA: TGTGCCAGCAACATCCGGGGCGGCACTTACAATGAGCAGTTCTTC. It translates to CASNIRGGTYNEQFF. The V call is TRBV6-1, the J call TRBJ2-1, with D tentatively TRBD1 or TRBD2 (5 bases each). The CDR3 spans 15 residues. Germline values: CDR1 MNHNS, CDR2 SASEGT. With 7 bases removed from V and 4 bases from J, the gap between germline ends came to 17 bases.